These 8 T cell receptor beta chains were sequenced from one sample in a study of T-cell reconstitution after alpha-beta-depleted transplantation in children. Preparation of the TCRbeta library was carried out with unique molecular identifiers. Each CDR3 protein gets one entry after TCRdb re-called the PCR reads with MiXCR. The profile covers some 310,000 distinct CDR3 sequences, with over 20% appearing a single time and approximately 11% taken by the ten largest. This specimen was PBMCs, mostly from graft donor cells, taken 180 days after TCRalphabeta/CD19-depleted stem cell transplant. These receptors all come from a male patient aged 10 to 17 who had a stem cell transplant for acute lymphoblastic leukemia, so the T cells may come from the graft donor.

V and J are TRBV29-1 and TRBJ1-4; 7 nucleotides agree with TRBD1. CDR1 is SQVTM, CDR2 ANQGSEA, per germline. The CDR3 loop spans 14 amino acids. J lost 8 bases, V lost 4 bases, and 10 bases had no gene match. The CDR3 here is CSVGVTRGIEKLFF. The CDR3 DNA reads as TGCAGCGTTGGAGTCACCAGGGGGATCGAAAAACTGTTTTTT.

The V gene is TRBV9, the J gene TRBJ2-1; D not resolved. Germline V gene sequence: CDR1 SGDLS, CDR2 YYNGEE. V was trimmed by 0 bases and J by 3 bases, leaving 7 bases between them. There are 14 residues in the CDR3. This CDR3 is CASSVGNVYNEQFF. The CDR3 nucleotides are TGTGCCAGCAGCGTAGGAAACGTCTACAATGAGCAGTTCTTC.

This clonotype appeared a few times. The CDR3 here is CSAPTSGDDEQYF. The CDR3 DNA is TGCAGTGCCCCTACTTCAGGGGACGACGAGCAGTACTTC. The chain combines TRBV20-1 with TRBJ2-7; D might be TRBD1 (6 bases). V was pared by 6 bases and J by 5 bases, with 17 bases between. Germline loops: CDR1 DFQATT, CDR2 SNEGSKA (reference sequence). The CDR3 runs 13 residues.

The chain links TRBV9 to TRBJ2-3; 9 bases agree with TRBD1. Germline V gene data show CDR1 as SGDLS and CDR2 as YYNGEE. V lost 4 bases and J lost 4; bases outside the gene matches: 10. This CDR3 is 16 amino acids long. DNA for the CDR3: TGTGCCAGCAGCTCAAGACAGGGGGGGTTTCCAGATACGCAGTATTTT. It is translated as CASSSRQGGFPDTQYF.

This clonotype was seen only a few times. This chain joins TRBV28 and TRBJ2-2, with D tentatively TRBD1 (6 bases). Trimming took off 3 bases at V and 8 bases at J, with 10 bases between the two ends. The CDR3 length is 13 residues. Germline CDR1 reads MDHEN; CDR2 reads SYDVKM. The CDR3, as DNA: TGTGCCAGCAGTTTTTCCAGGGGAGGGGAGCTGTTTTTT. Encoded protein: CASSFSRGGELFF.

The chain recombines TRBV12-3 or TRBV12-4 with TRBJ2-1; 13 bases are shared with TRBD2. The CDR3 extends over 15 amino acids. V was clipped by 6 bases and J by 6 bases; unmatched bases: 5. The CDR3 here is CASSRTSGSPNEQFF. In nucleotides, the CDR3 is TGTGCCAGCAGCCGGACTAGCGGGAGTCCCAATGAGCAGTTCTTC.

The chain has TRBV27 and TRBJ2-3, with 9 bases identical to TRBD2. V shed 5 bases and J 0 bases; nucleotides not matched to a gene: 12. The CDR3 runs to 18 residues. In germline, CDR1 is MNHEY, CDR2 SMNVEV (reference sequence). This CDR3 is CASSPTLMTSGSTDTQYF. CDR3 nucleotide sequence: TGTGCCAGCAGTCCCACGCTTATGACTAGCGGAAGCACAGATACGCAGTATTTT.

This clonotype occurred a few times. The chain has TRBV2 and TRBJ2-7; possibly TRBD1 for D (7 bases). This CDR3 has 16 residues. The ends were cut back, 7 bases at V and 6 bases at J, with 25 bases in the middle. Germline CDR1 and CDR2: SNHLY and FYNNEI. For the CDR3, the DNA is TGTGCCAGCAACGTTGGAGGGGGCGCTTACTCTGGCGAGCAGTACTTC. Translating it yields CASNVGGGAYSGEQYF.